Sequencing of this TCR beta chain was carried out in a study of PD-1 blockade in classical Hodgkin lymphoma. Time point indicated: cycle 4 day 1 (C4D1), after less than 7 weeks of nivolumab. There was relapse after autologous stem cell transplantation in every patient, and there was variation in brentuximab vedotin exposure. Profiled with immunoSEQ multiplex PCR; TCRdb holds only in-frame clones, not every one. Among 31,000 or so clones listed, under 75% were seen once. As for this clone: Its target is not known.

V lost 5 bases, J lost 8 bases, and 16 bases lay in between. CDR1 is SGHRS and CDR2 is YFSETQ in the germline V gene. The CDR3 contains 13 residues. Broader study findings: Complete responders' diversity at baseline resembled that of newly diagnosed patients.

This chain connects TRBV5-1 to TRBJ1-2, with D unclear. The receptor's source is a human donor with classical Hodgkin lymphoma. Specimen: peripheral blood mononuclear cells (PBMCs), collected before the fourth cycle of nivolumab. The DNA for the CDR3 is TGCGCCAGCAGTTTAGAAGGTCTTTGGGGCTACACCTTC. Residues: CASSLEGLWGYTF.